Sequencing of this T cell receptor beta chain was carried out in a study of long-term antiretroviral therapy in people with HIV. In each sample, about 0.9-10 million cryopreserved PBMC were present before DNA extraction. Worth noting for this clone: Its antigen is unknown.

Study-wide results and limits: Repertoires in HIV (unlike those of controls) had narrower CDR3 length ranges.

The run of the v3.0 immunoSEQ assay was at survey level. Only in-frame clones appear in the TCRdb table, and some are missing; sequencing was by immunoSEQ multiplex PCR. The table shows about 30,000 clones, with roughly 80% occurring only once. The clonotype originates from a middle-aged man with HIV. This material consisted of unsorted PBMCs, taken 0.3 years after starting antiretroviral therapy.

CDR3 coding DNA: TGTGCCAGCAGCTGGGTGACTACCCCCCAAGAGACCCAGTACTTC. This gives the protein CASSWVTTPQETQYF. The genes are TRBV5-4 and TRBJ2-5; D is possibly TRBD2 (5 bases). The CDR3 is 15 amino acids. Germline lookup yields CDR1 SGHNT and CDR2 YYREEE (reference sequence). Between the trimmed V and J ends, which lost 3 bases and 1 base, there was a span of 13 bases.